Listed below are T cell receptor beta chains from one sample, sequenced in a study of naive and memory T cell subsets. In TCRdb, the UMI-ligation and nested PCR reads were re-called with MiXCR into one record per CDR3 protein. The profile shows some 40,000 distinct CDR3 sequences, 8% to 13% of them singletons. The sample in question was skin, obtained from a tuberculin skin test site. The receptor set was obtained from an adult in good health. Each CDR3 is given with its conserved first and last residue. The D gene is left open where the match is weak. Clone size is shown for a subset of rows, as once, few, many or a class of expanded clone.

TRBJ1-1 - few TRBV20-1 TGCAGTGCTAGATTCCCCCCGCAGGATTTCTTT CSARFPPQDFF
TRBJ2-1 - - TRBV20-1 TGCAGTGCTGGAACCGGGACCCCAGAATACAATGAGCAGTTCTTC CSAGTGTPEYNEQFF
TRBJ2-2 - many TRBV7-3 TGTGCCAGCAGCTTATACCCCGCCGGGGAGCTGTTTTTT CASSLYPAGELFF
TRBJ2-7 TRBD1 many TRBV4-1 TGCGCCAGCAGCCAGGGGACAGGGACCGCCTACGAGCAGTACTTC CASSQGTGTAYEQYF
TRBJ2-3 - many TRBV29-1 TGCAGCGTTGAAACCCCTTCGTTTACGCAGTATTTT CSVETPSFTQYF
TRBJ2-7 - - TRBV18 TGTGCCAGCTCACCAGTGGGGACCAGCTACGAGCAGTACTTC CASSPVGTSYEQYF
TRBJ1-1 - many TRBV29-1 TGCAGCGTTGAAGGGAGTTACACTGAAGCTTTCTTT CSVEGSYTEAFF
TRBJ2-3 - many TRBV7-3 TGTGCCAGCAGCTCCGCGGGATATGCAGATACGCAGTATTTT CASSSAGYADTQYF
TRBJ1-5 - - TRBV12-3/TRBV12-4 TGTGCCAGCAGTAGAGTAGCCTTAAACCAGCCCCAGCATTTT CASSRVALNQPQHF
TRBJ2-7 TRBD1 many TRBV20-1 TGCAGTGCTAGAGGGGACAGGGTCTACGAGCAGTACTTC CSARGDRVYEQYF
TRBJ2-5 TRBD2 many TRBV7-7 TGTGCTAGCACCGAAGCCCTAGCGGGGGACGGGACCCAGTACTTC CASTEALAGDGTQYF
TRBJ2-2 TRBD2 many TRBV7-9 TGTGCCAGCAGCTTACCTAGCGGGAACACCGGGGAGCTGTTTTTT CASSLPSGNTGELFF
TRBJ2-2 - - TRBV5-1 TGCGCCAGCAGCTTGCCTGGAGACACCGGGGAGCTGTTTTTT CASSLPGDTGELFF
TRBJ2-3 - - TRBV7-2 TGTGCCAGCAGCTCTATGGGGGGAGATACGCAGTATTTT CASSSMGGDTQYF
TRBJ2-5 TRBD1 many TRBV5-5 TGTGCCAGCAGCTTGACCGGGACAGGGGCGATCGAGACCCAGTACTTC CASSLTGTGAIETQYF
TRBJ2-7 - many TRBV13 TGTGCCAGCAGCTTAGGGAGTTTAGGGGCCTACGAGCAGTACTTC CASSLGSLGAYEQYF
TRBJ2-3 - many TRBV2 TGTGCCAGCAGTGAAGTCGACGGGTTCAGCACAGATACGCAGTATTTT CASSEVDGFSTDTQYF
TRBJ2-3 - many TRBV7-9 TGTGCCAGCAGCGTCCTGACAAGCACAGATACGCAGTATTTT CASSVLTSTDTQYF
TRBJ2-1 - many TRBV27 TGTGCCAGCAGTTTCGGCAAGTACAATGAGCAGTTCTTC CASSFGKYNEQFF
TRBJ2-1 - - TRBV27 TGTGCCAGCAGTTTAAAGCAGGGTTCCTACAATGAGCAGTTCTTC CASSLKQGSYNEQFF
TRBJ2-1 TRBD1 many TRBV29-1 TGCAGCGCATCGCCCCTGTGGGACAGCAACAATGAGCAGTTCTTC CSASPLWDSNNEQFF
TRBJ1-6 - many TRBV7-9 TGTGCCAGCAGCAACATAGATAATTCACCCCTCCACTTT CASSNIDNSPLHF
TRBJ2-7 - - TRBV7-9 TGTGCCAGCAGCCGCGGACGAGAGCAGTACTTC CASSRGREQYF
TRBJ2-6 - - TRBV5-1 TGCGCCAGCAGCTTGTTGACAGGTTCGTTCTCTGGGGCCAACGTCCTGACTTTC CASSLLTGSFSGANVLTF
TRBJ2-2 TRBD1 many TRBV6-5 TGTGCCAGCAGTTCCGACAGGGACACCGGGGAGCTGTTTTTT CASSSDRDTGELFF
TRBJ2-1 - - TRBV7-9 TGTGCCAGCAGCTTAAGGGACCCCTACAATGAGCAGTTCTTC CASSLRDPYNEQFF
TRBJ2-5 TRBD1 many TRBV20-1 TGCAGTGCTGAAAGGGGACAGGGTATTGGAGAGACCCAGTACTTC CSAERGQGIGETQYF
TRBJ2-5 TRBD2 - TRBV6-1 TGTGCCAGCAGTTTGGCCGGGACTAGATCCCAAGAGACCCAGTACTTC CASSLAGTRSQETQYF
TRBJ2-2 TRBD1 medium-sized TRBV29-1 TGCAGCGTTAGCACAGGGGGCGAGTACACCGGGGAGCTGTTTTTT CSVSTGGEYTGELFF
TRBJ1-6 - many TRBV28 TGTGCCAGTTGGGGCCACCCCGGTTCACCCCTCCACTTT CASWGHPGSPLHF
TRBJ2-3 TRBD1 few TRBV11-2 TGTGCCAGCAGCTCCCGGGACAGGGGAGTCGCAGATACGCAGTATTTT CASSSRDRGVADTQYF
TRBJ2-5 TRBD2 many TRBV7-3 TGTGCCAGCAGCACCGGGACTAGCGGGATAGATACCCAGTACTTC CASSTGTSGIDTQYF